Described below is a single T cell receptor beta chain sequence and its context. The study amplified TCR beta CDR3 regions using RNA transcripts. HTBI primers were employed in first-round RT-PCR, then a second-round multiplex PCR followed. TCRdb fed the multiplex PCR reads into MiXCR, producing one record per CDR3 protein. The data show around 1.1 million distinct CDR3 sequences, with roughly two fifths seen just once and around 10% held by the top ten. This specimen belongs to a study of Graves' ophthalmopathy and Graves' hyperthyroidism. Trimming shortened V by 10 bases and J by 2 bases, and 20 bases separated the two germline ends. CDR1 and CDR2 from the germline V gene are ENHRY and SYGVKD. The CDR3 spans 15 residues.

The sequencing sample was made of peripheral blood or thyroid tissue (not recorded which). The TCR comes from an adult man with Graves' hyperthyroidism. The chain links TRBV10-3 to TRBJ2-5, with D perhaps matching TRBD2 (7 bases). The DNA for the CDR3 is TGTGCCAGCAGCTTCCTGGGGGGGCTGCAAGAGACCCAGTACTTC. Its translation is CASSFLGGLQETQYF.